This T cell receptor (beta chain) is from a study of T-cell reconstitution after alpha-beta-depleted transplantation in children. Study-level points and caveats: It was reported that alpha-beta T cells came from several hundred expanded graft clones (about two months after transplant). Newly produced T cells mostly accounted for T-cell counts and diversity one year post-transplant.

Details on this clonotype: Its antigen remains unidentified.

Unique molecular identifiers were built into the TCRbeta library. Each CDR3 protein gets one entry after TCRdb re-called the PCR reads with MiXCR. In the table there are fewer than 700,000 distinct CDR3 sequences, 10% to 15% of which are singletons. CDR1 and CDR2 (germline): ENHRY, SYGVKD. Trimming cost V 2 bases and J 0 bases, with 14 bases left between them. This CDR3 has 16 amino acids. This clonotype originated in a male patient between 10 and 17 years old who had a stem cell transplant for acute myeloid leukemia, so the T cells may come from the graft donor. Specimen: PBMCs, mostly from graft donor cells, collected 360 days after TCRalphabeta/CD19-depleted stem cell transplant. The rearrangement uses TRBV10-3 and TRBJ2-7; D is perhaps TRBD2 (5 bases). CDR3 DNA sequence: TGTGCCATCAGTGAGATTGGCGGGCCGAGCTCCTACGAGCAGTACTTC. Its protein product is CAISEIGGPSSYEQYF.